This TCR beta chain appears in the sequencing data of a study of T cells after yellow fever vaccination. Background on the study: SMART-Seq v4 Ultra Low Input handled preparation of low-cell-number fractions.

General study results and limits: Subsequent booster samples again held most clones from primary vaccination (less than 98% CD4, nearly 90% CD8). Compared with primary, the secondary response was weaker and peaked at day 5, not 15.

This CDR3 has 13 amino acids. Trimming removed 2 bases at V and 5 bases at J, with 9 bases between. Germline CDR1 reads KGHSH; CDR2 reads LQKENI. TCRdb recomputed calls from the 5' RACE reads with MiXCR, one row per CDR3 protein. Of 500,000 to 650,000 distinct CDR3 sequences in the sample, about a sixth are singletons; the top ten hold around a sixth. Regarding this clonotype: The antigen is not known.

The receptor comes from a man aged 18 to 30 who received the YFV17D yellow fever vaccine. This material consisted of PBMCs, taken 4 to 5 days after the first yellow fever vaccination. The chain joins TRBV18 to TRBJ2-5; a weak D match, TRBD1 (5 bases). DNA for the CDR3: TGTGCCAGCTCACCATCAGGGTTCGAGACCCAGTACTTC. This codes for CASSPSGFETQYF. Full variable domain (rest looked up from reference TRBV18 and TRBJ2-5): NAGVMQNPRHLVRRRGQEARLRCSPMKGHSHVYWYRQLPEEGLKFMVYLQKENIIDESGMPKERFSAEFPKEGPSILRIQQVVRGDSAAYFCASSPSGFETQYFGPGTRLLVL.